The 11 T cell receptor beta chains listed next were all sequenced from one sample in a study of immune aging and cytomegalovirus after organ transplant. These receptors have no identified antigens. Indicated time point: five sample-tagged time points from pre-transplant (day -1) to day 368 post-transplant, pooled. A microwell BD Rhapsody targeted mRNA and AbSeq workflow captured the cells and built the libraries. TCRdb passed the single-cell sequencing reads through MiXCR, listing each CDR3 protein once. The data contain tens of thousands of distinct CDR3 sequences, around 33% of them singletons. The sample here was CMV peptide-activated CD4+ and CD8+ T cells sorted from blood, taken at five time points, pooled. The subset here: sorted CD8+CD137+ and CD4+CD154+ T cells after 11 to 13 h CMV IE-1 peptide stimulation. Receptors originate from a female donor who had a heart transplant and CMV viremia.

This chain connects TRBV20-1 to TRBJ1-2; D possibly corresponds to TRBD1 (6 bases). Trimming cost V 1 base and J 7 bases, with 19 bases left between them. The CDR3 is 15 residues long. Germline CDR1 and CDR2: DFQATT and SNEGSKA (reference sequence). The CDR3 protein is CSARGGGAQEGGYTF. CDR3 sequence (DNA): TGCAGTGCTAGAGGTGGGGGGGCGCAGGAGGGTGGCTACACCTTC.

This clonotype is labeled medium-sized. V usage is TRBV20-1 and J usage is TRBJ1-5, with TRBD1 as a possible D gene (5 bases). The CDR3 is 13 amino acids. The germline CDR1 and CDR2 sequences are DFQATT and SNEGSKA (reference sequence). Between the trimmed V and J ends, which lost 3 bases and 2 bases, there was a span of 8 bases. The CDR3 DNA reads TGCAGTGCTAGTGTGGGACGCAATCAGCCCCAGCATTTT. Its translation: CSASVGRNQPQHF.

This chain joins TRBV2 and TRBJ2-2; no clear D. The CDR3 length is 14 residues. From germline, CDR1 is SNHLY and CDR2 FYNNEI. The V gene lost 4 bases and the J gene lost 0 bases, with 6 bases spanning the gap. CDR3 residues: CASSVGTNTGELFF. CDR3 nucleotides: TGTGCCAGCAGTGTAGGAACGAACACCGGGGAGCTGTTTTTT.

The rearrangement uses TRBV9 and TRBJ2-3, with 7 nucleotides matching TRBD2. Germline V gene sequence: CDR1 SGDLS, CDR2 YYNGEE. V lost 4 bases, J lost 4 bases, and 12 bases stayed unmatched. CDR3 length equals 16 residues. For the CDR3, the DNA is TGTGCCAGCAGCCCTGGGGGGGGTACTACGGCAGATACGCAGTATTTT. Protein: CASSPGGGTTADTQYF.

Only one count was recorded for this clonotype. The J gene is TRBJ2-3, the V gene TRBV6-5; 9 nucleotides match TRBD2. The CDR3 has 12 residues. Germline CDR1 is MNHEY and CDR2 is SVGAGI. The CDR3 is CASGGSTDTQYF. The DNA of the CDR3 is TGTGCGAGCGGGGGGAGCACAGATACGCAGTATTTT.

The chain uses TRBV28 and TRBJ2-1; D not certain. The length of the CDR3 is 17 residues. Germline CDR1 reads MDHEN; CDR2 reads SYDVKM. Trimming cost V 3 bases and J 8 bases, with 23 bases left between them. The CDR3 DNA sequence: TGTGCCAGCAGTTTTCTTTTTCCGGAGCGAGGTTCTCATGAGCAGTTCTTC. It yields the protein CASSFLFPERGSHEQFF.

This clonotype is medium-sized by share. V is TRBV27 and J is TRBJ2-7, with 9 bases fitting TRBD2. The CDR3 consists of 18 residues. The germline CDR1 and CDR2 sequences are MNHEY and SMNVEV (reference sequence). V lost 4 bases to trimming and J lost 2 bases; unmatched junction nucleotides: 15. CDR3 bases: TGTGCCAGCAGTTCCCTGGGACTAGCAAAGAAGGTCCCCTACGAGCAGTACTTC. Translated: CASSSLGLAKKVPYEQYF.

The CDR3 coding sequence is TGTGCCAGCAGAAACAGGGGACCGACTGAAGCTTTCTTT. Protein sequence: CASRNRGPTEAFF. The chain joins TRBV27 to TRBJ1-1, with 7 positions matching TRBD1. Trimming took 6 bases from V and 5 from J; bases not matched to a gene: 6. The CDR3 is made up of 13 amino acids. The germline gives CDR1 MNHEY, CDR2 SMNVEV (reference sequence).

This chain links TRBV4-2 with TRBJ1-5; the D gene is possibly TRBD1 (6 bases). CDR1 is LGHNA, CDR2 YNFKEQ, per germline. The ends were cut back, 0 bases at V and 6 bases at J, with 12 bases in the middle. This CDR3 has 15 amino acids. In nucleotides, the CDR3 is TGTGCCAGCAGCCAAGATGGACAGTACTCTCAGCCCCAGCATTTT. It yields the protein CASSQDGQYSQPQHF.

This clonotype was observed a few times. V gene TRBV20-1 combines with J gene TRBJ2-7, with D hard to call. The CDR3 runs 12 residues. Germline V gene lookup returns CDR1 DFQATT and CDR2 SNEGSKA (reference sequence). Between the trimmed V and J ends, which lost 5 bases and 6 bases, there was a span of 14 bases. The CDR3 DNA reads TGCAGTGCTGTGGACGGGCCCTCCGAGCAGTACTTC. Translating gives CSAVDGPSEQYF.

The chain carries TRBV20-1 and TRBJ2-1, with a possible D match to TRBD1 (5 bases). V dropped 1 base and J dropped 4 bases, with 8 bases sitting between them. Per germline, CDR1 DFQATT and CDR2 SNEGSKA (reference sequence). The CDR3 contains 13 residues. CDR3 sequence: CSARGGRYNEQFF. The CDR3 DNA sequence: TGCAGTGCTAGAGGGGGCAGGTACAATGAGCAGTTCTTC.